This T cell receptor (beta chain) originates from a study of beta chain features in type 1 diabetes. Whole-study context: All samples together contributed 90 million to 130 million sorted cells for examination. Overall study results and limits: Shorter TCRB CDR3s, moderately but significantly so, marked every one of the four CD4+ subsets in Type 1 diabetes patients.

The investigators reverse transcribed all of the isolated RNA, so they sequenced expressed TCRB transcripts. The table came from immunoSEQ multiplex PCR; TCRdb's copy has only in-frame clones and leaves some out. The data show some 150,000 clones, about 12% seen once. In this sample, this clone turned up a few times. As yet, its antigen is unknown. The V and J ends lost 6 bases and 2 bases, in that order; junction bases with no gene match: 5. Germline V gives CDR1 MNHNS, CDR2 SASEGT. The CDR3 contains 14 residues. The sequenced sample consisted of central memory CD4+ T cells from blood. The sequence derives from a man younger than 30 with type 1 diabetes. J is TRBJ2-7 and V is TRBV6-1; 9 bases line up with TRBD1. In nucleotides, the CDR3 is TGTGCCAGCAGCGGCGGGACAGGGCCCTACGAGCAGTACTTC. Translation gives CASSGGTGPYEQYF.